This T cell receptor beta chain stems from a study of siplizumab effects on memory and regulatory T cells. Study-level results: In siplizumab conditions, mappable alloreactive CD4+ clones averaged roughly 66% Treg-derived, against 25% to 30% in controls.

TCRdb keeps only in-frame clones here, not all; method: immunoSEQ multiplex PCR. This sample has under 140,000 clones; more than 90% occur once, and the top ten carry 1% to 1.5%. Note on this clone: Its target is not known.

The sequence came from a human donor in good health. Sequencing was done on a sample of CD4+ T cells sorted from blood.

The CDR3 here is CASSLGPGLAGDFSYNEQFF. CDR3 nucleotides: TGTGCCAGCAGCTTAGGCCCCGGACTAGCGGGAGACTTCTCCTACAATGAGCAGTTCTTC. This chain uses TRBV13 with TRBJ2-1; TRBD2 matches at 13 bases. The CDR3 has 20 amino acids. The J segment lost 0 bases and the V segment lost 0 bases, leaving 8 bases of the junction unmatched. The germline V gene encodes CDR1 PRHDT and CDR2 FYEKMQ (reference sequence).